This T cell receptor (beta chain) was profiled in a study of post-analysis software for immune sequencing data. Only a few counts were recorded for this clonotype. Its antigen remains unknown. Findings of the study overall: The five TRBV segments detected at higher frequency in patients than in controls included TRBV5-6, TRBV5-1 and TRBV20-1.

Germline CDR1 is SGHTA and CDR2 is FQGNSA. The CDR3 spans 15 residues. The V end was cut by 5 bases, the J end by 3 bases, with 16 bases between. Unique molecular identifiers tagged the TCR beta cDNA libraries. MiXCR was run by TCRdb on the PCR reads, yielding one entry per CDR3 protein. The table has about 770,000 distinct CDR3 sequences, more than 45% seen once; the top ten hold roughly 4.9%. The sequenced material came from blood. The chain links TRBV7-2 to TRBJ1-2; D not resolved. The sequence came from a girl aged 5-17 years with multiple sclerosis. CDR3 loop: CASSQTVRGDYGYTF. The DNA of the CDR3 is TGTGCCAGCAGCCAAACCGTGCGCGGAGACTATGGCTACACCTTC.